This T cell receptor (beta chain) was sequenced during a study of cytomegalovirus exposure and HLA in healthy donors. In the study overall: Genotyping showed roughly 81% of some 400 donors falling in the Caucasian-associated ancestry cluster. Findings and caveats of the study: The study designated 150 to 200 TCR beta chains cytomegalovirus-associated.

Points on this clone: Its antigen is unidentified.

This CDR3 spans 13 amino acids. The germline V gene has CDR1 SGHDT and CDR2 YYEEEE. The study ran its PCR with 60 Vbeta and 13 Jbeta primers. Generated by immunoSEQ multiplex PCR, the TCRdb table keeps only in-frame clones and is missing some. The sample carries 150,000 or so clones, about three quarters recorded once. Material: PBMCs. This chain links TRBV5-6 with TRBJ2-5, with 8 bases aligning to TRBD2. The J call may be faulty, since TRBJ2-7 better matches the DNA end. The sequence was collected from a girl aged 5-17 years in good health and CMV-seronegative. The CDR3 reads CASSSRGGHEQYF. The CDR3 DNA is TGTGCCAGCAGCTCTCGGGGGGGGCACGAGCAGTACTTC.